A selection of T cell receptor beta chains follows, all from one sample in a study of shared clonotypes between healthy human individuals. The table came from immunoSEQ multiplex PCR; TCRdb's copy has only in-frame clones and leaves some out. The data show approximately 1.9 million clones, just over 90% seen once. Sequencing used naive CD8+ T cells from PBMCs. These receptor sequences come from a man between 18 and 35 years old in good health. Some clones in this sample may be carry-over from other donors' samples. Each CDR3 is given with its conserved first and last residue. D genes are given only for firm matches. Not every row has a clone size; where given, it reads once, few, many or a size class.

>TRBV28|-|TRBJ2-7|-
TGTGCCAGCAGTGATGCGCGCGAAACTAGCTCCTACGAGCAGTACTTC
CASSDARETSSYEQYF
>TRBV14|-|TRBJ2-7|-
TGTGCCAGCAGCCAAGGGTTAGCGGCCTCCTACGAGCAGTACTTC
CASSQGLAASYEQYF
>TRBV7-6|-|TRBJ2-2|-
TGTGCCAGCAGATCGAACACCGGGGAGCTGTTTTTT
CASRSNTGELFF
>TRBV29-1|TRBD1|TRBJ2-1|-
TGCAGCGTAAACCCCGGACAGGGGGATTACAATGAGCAGTTCTTC
CSVNPGQGDYNEQFF
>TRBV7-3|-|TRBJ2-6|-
TGTGCCAGCAGCCGGGACACAAGCTCTGGGGCCAACGTCCTGACTTTC
CASSRDTSSGANVLTF
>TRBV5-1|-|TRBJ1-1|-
TGCGCCAGCAACCATCGGGGCGCGAACACTGAAGCTTTCTTT
CASNHRGANTEAFF
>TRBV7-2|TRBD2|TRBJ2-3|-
TGTGCCAGCAGCAAGGGACTAGCGGGAGGGGTAGATACGCAGTATTTT
CASSKGLAGGVDTQYF
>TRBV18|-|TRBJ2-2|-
TGTGCCAGCTCACCCACTCGGCCAGCGCGTAACACCGGGGAGCTGTTTTTT
CASSPTRPARNTGELFF
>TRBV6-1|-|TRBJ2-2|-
TGTGCCACCGGCCCGGCTAGCGTGAACACCGGGGAGCTGTTTTTT
CATGPASVNTGELFF
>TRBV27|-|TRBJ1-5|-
TGTGCCAGCGCCTTACAGAGAAATCAGCCCCAGCATTTT
CASALQRNQPQHF
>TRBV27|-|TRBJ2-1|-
TGTGCCAGCAGTTTCAAATGGGGACGGAACAATGAGCAGTTCTTC
CASSFKWGRNNEQFF
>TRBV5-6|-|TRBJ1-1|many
TGTGCCAGCAGCTTGCGCGGTACTGAAGCTTTCTTT
CASSLRGTEAFF
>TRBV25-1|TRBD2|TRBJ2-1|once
TGTGCCAGCAGTGGCCCCACCTTGCTAGCGGGAGGCGGTGAGCAGTTCTTC
CASSGPTLLAGGGEQFF
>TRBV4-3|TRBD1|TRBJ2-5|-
TGCGCCAGCAGCGCGACAGGGGGGCAAGAGACCCAGTACTTC
CASSATGGQETQYF
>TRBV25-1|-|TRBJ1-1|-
TGTGCCAGCAGTCACAGGGCGTTTGAAGCTTTCTTT
CASSHRAFEAFF
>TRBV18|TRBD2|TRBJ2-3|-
TGTGCCAGCTCACCTGTAGCGGGAGGACGCACAGATACGCAGTATTTT
CASSPVAGGRTDTQYF
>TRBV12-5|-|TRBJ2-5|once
TGTGCTAGTGGCCCCCGGGAAGGACAAGAGACCCAGTACTTC
CASGPREGQETQYF
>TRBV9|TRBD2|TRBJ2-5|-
TGTGCCAGCAGCGTAGTCGGGACTAGCGGGACGATGAGGGAGACCCAGTACTTC
CASSVVGTSGTMRETQYF
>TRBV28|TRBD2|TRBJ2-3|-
TGTGCCAGCAGTTTTTTCGGCGGGAGGGCCGCAGATACGCAGTATTTT
CASSFFGGRAADTQYF
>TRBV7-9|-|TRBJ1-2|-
TGTGCCAGCAGCTTAGGGCGGATCCCCCACTATGGCTACACCTTC
CASSLGRIPHYGYTF